The sequence of this T cell receptor (beta chain) was determined in a study of OX40 agonist ivuxolimab in advanced cancers. Study in general: It was ivuxolimab, an agonistic anti-OX40 (CD134) antibody, that patients were treated with. Every patient in dose escalation had hepatocellular carcinoma, melanoma, renal cell or head and neck cancer.

Between the trimmed V and J ends, which lost 4 bases and 8 bases, there was a span of 3 bases. CDR3 size: 9 residues. TCRdb's table, derived via immunoSEQ multiplex PCR, lists solely in-frame clones and lacks some. The sample comprises around 94,000 clones, under 95% of which are singletons, and about 3.4% rests with the top ten. This material consisted of CD4+ or CD8+ T cells sorted from blood, taken in a trial of the OX40 agonist ivuxolimab. The receptor's source is an adult with an advanced solid tumor such as melanoma, head and neck, liver or kidney cancer. The chain has TRBV5-3 and TRBJ1-2; no clear D. TRBV5-3 belongs to the ORF category, with a function that is uncertain. The CDR3 spells CARSGGYTF. The DNA for the CDR3 is TGTGCCAGAAGCGGCGGCTACACCTTC.